This T cell receptor (beta chain) was recorded in a study of T cell responses to AZD1222 COVID-19 vaccine. This table comes from immunoSEQ multiplex PCR, and its TCRdb copy is limited to in-frame clones, with some not included. The top ten clones hold about 9.2% of a sample with about 190,000 clones, 94% of them seen once. As to this clone: Its cognate antigen is unknown.

Germline V gene sequence: CDR1 LNHDA, CDR2 SQIVND (reference sequence). Trimming shortened V by 10 bases and J by 2 bases, and 18 bases separated the two germline ends. CDR3 length: 14 amino acids. Study results and limitations: Nearly half of unique spike-specific TCRs reportedly avoided B.1.351 and B.1.1.7 mutated regions. Across the whole spike, CD4 TCRs peaked at regions 160-218 and 743-854. Mostly white British, mostly female donors; authors suggested clonal diversity may be underestimated.

This receptor was taken from an adult in good health. V and J are TRBV19 and TRBJ2-7, with a possible D match to TRBD1 (6 bases). The material was peripheral blood, obtained on day 0 of AZD1222 vaccination. The CDR3 nucleotides are TGTGCCACCTCTCCGGGACACCGCACCTACGAGCAGTACTTC. Amino acids: CATSPGHRTYEQYF.